The source of this TCR beta chain is a study of T cell repertoires in cytomegalovirus infection. Study information: Both recently identified HLA-C-restricted and well-studied HLA-B-restricted CMV epitopes were used in the study. Based on public TCR beta signatures, there were indications of CMV infection and of a matching HLA type.

Study results and caveats: Pooled public TCR beta family frequency picked out CMV carriers with the relevant HLA. What dominated the ex vivo response were HLA-C-restricted CMV-specific TCR beta clonotypes.

TCRdb re-called the reads through MiXCR, storing one row per CDR3 protein. This repertoire shows around 300,000 distinct CDR3 sequences, roughly 25% found once; its top ten account for 10% to 15%. This clonotype was found many times. Its antigen is still unknown. The trim removed 5 bases at V and 3 bases at J, leaving 8 bases unmatched. Germline V lookup: CDR1 SEHNR, CDR2 FQNEAQ (reference sequence). This CDR3 region has 15 residues. This specimen consisted of cultured PBMCs, obtained from culture after CMV antigen stimulation. The origin of this receptor is a human donor in good health (CMV status not recorded). Some clones in this sample may be carry-over from other donors' samples. The rearrangement uses TRBV7-9 and TRBJ1-1, with 8 nucleotides matching TRBD1. The CDR3 loop is CASSPPGTGYTEAFF. Here the CDR3 DNA reads TGTGCCAGCAGCCCCCCCGGGACAGGCTACACTGAAGCTTTCTTT.